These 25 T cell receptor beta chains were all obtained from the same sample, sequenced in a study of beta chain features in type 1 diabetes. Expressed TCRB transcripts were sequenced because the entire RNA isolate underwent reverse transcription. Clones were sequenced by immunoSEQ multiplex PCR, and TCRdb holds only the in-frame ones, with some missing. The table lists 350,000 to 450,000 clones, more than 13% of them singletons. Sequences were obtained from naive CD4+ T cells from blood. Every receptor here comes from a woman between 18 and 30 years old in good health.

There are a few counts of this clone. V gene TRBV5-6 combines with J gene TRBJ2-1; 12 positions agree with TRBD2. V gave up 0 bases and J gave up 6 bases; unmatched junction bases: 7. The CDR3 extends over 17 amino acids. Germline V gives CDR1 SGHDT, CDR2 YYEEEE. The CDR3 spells CASSLVYRLAGANEQFF. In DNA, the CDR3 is TGTGCCAGCAGCTTGGTTTATCGACTAGCGGGAGCCAATGAGCAGTTCTTC.

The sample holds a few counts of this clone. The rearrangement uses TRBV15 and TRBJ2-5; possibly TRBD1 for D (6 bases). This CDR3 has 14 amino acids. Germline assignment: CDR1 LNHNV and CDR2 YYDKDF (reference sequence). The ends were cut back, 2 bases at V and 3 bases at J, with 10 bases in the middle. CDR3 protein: CATSRSWTEETQYF. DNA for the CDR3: TGTGCCACCAGCAGATCCTGGACAGAAGAGACCCAGTACTTC.

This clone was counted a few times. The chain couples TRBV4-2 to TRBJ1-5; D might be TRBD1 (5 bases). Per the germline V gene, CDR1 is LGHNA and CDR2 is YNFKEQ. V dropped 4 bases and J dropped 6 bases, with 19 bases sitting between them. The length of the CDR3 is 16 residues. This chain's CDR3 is CASSPTLRGGSQPQHF. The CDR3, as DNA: TGTGCCAGCAGCCCGACCCTTCGGGGGGGAAGTCAGCCCCAGCATTTT.

The CDR3 is CASSLQENTEAFF. The CDR3 region has the DNA TGTGCCAGCAGCTTGCAGGAGAACACTGAAGCTTTCTTT. The chain employs TRBV5-4 and TRBJ1-1; D gene ambiguous. The CDR3 runs 13 residues. The V gene's germline CDR1 is SGHNT and CDR2 YYREEE (reference sequence). Trimming shortened V by 1 base and J by 1 base, and 5 bases separated the two germline ends.

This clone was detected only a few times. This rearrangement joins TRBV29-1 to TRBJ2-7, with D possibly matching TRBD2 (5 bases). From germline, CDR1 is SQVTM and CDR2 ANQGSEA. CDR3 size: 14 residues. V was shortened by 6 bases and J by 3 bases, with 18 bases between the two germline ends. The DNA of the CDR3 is TGCAGCGTAGCGCTTGCGGGCCCCAACTACGAGCAGTACTTC. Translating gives CSVALAGPNYEQYF.

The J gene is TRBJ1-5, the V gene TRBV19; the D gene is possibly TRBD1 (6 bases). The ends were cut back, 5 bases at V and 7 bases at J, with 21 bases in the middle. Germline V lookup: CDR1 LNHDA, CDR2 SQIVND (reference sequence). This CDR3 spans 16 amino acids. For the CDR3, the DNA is TGTGCCAGTAGTGTACAGGGATCACTAGTTGGGCAGCCCCAGCATTTT. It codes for CASSVQGSLVGQPQHF.

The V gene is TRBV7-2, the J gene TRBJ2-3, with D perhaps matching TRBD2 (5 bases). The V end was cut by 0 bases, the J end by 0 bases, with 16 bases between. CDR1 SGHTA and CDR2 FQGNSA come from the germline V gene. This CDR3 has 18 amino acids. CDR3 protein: CASSLASAWRASTDTQYF. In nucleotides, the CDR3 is TGTGCCAGCAGCTTAGCGTCGGCGTGGCGGGCGAGCACAGATACGCAGTATTTT.

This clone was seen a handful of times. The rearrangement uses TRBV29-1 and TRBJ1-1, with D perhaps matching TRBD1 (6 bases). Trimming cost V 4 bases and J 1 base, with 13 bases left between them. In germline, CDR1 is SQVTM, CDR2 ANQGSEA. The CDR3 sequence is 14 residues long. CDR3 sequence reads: CSVVGGGRNTEAFF. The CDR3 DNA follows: TGCAGCGTTGTAGGGGGGGGCCGGAACACTGAAGCTTTCTTT.

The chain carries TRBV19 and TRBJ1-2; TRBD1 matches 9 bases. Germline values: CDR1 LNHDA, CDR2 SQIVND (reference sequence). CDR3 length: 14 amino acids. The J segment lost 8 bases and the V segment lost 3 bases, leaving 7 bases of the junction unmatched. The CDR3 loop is CASSIVQGQGGYTF. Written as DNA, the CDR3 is TGTGCCAGTAGTATTGTCCAGGGACAGGGAGGCTACACCTTC.

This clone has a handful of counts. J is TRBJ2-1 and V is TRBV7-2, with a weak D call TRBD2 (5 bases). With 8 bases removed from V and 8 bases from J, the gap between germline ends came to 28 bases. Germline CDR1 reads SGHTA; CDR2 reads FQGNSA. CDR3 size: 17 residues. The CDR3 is CASRKYPSSRLQHEQFF. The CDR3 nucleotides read TGTGCCAGCCGAAAATATCCGTCTAGCCGACTACAGCATGAGCAGTTCTTC.

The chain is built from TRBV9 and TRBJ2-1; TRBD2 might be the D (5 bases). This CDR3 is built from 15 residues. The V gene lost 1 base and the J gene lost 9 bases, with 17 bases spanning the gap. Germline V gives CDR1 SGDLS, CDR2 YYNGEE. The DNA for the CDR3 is TGTGCCAGCAGCGTAAAGTGGGAGATTCCAACTGAGCAGTTCTTC. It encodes CASSVKWEIPTEQFF.

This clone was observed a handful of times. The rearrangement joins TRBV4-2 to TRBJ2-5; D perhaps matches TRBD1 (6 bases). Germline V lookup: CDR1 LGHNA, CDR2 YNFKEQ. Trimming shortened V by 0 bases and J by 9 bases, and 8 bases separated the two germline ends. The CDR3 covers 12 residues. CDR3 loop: CASSQEKGAQYF. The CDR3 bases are TGTGCCAGCAGCCAAGAGAAGGGGGCCCAGTACTTC.

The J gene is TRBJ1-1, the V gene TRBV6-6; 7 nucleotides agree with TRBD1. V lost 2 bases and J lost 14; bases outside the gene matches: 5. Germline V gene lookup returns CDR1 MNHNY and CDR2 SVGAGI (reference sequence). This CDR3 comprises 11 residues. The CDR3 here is CASSYGTEHFF. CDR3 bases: TGTGCCAGCAGTTACGGGACAGAGCACTTCTTT.

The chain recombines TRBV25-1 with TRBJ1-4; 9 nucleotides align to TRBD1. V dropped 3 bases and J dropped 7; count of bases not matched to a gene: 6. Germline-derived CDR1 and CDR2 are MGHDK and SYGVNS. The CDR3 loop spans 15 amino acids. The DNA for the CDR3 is TGTGCCAGCAGTGACCCGGGACAGGGAGGTGAAAAACTGTTTTTT. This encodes CASSDPGQGGEKLFF.

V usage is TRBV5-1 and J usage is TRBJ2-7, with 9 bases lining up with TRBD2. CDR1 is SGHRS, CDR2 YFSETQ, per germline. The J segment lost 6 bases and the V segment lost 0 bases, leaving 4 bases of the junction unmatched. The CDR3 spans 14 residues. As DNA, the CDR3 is TGCGCCAGCAGCTTGGATGGACTAGCGAGCGAGCAGTACTTC. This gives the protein CASSLDGLASEQYF.

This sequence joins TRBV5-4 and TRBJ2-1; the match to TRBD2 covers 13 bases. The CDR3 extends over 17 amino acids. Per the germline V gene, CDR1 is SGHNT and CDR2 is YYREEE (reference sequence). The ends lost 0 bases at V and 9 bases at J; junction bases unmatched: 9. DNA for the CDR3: TGTGCCAGCAGCTTGGCCGCTACTAGCGGGAGGGCAGGTGAGCAGTTCTTC. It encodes CASSLAATSGRAGEQFF.

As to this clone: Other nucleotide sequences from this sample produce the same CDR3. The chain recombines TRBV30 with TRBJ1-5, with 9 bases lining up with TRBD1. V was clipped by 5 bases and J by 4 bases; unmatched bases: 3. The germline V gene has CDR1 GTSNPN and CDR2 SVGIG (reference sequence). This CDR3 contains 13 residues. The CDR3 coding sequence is TGTGCCTGGTCCGGGACAGGGAATCAGCCCCAGCATTTT. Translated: CAWSGTGNQPQHF.

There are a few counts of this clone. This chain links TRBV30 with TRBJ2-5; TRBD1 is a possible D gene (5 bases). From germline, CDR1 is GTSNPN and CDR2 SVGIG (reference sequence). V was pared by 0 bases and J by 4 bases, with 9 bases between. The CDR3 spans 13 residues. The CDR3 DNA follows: TGTGCCTGGAGTGTAAGGGGCGGAGAGACCCAGTACTTC. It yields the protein CAWSVRGGETQYF.

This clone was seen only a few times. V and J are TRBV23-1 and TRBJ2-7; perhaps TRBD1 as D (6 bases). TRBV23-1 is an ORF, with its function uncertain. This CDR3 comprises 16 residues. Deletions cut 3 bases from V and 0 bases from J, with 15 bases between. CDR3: CASSHPGTFSSYEQYF. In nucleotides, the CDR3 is TGCGCCAGCAGTCACCCCGGGACATTTAGCTCCTACGAGCAGTACTTC.

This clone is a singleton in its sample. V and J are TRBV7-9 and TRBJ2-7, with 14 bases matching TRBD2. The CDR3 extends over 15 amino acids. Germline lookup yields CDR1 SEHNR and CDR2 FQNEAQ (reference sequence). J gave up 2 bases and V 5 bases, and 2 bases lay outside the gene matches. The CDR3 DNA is TGTGCCAGCAGCCAGGGACTAGCGGGAGCCTACGAGCAGTACTTC. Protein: CASSQGLAGAYEQYF.

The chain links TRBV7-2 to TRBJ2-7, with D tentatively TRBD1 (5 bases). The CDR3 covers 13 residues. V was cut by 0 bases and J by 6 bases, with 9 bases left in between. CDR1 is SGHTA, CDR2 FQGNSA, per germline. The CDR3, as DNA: TGTGCCAGCAGCTTAGCTTTGCAGGGCGAGCAGTACTTC. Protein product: CASSLALQGEQYF.

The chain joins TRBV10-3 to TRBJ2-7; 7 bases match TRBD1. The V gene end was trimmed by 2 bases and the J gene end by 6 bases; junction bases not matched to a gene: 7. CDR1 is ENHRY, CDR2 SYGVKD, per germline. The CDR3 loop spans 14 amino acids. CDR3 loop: CAISEAQGKGEQYF. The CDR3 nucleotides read TGTGCCATCAGTGAGGCACAGGGGAAGGGCGAGCAGTACTTC.

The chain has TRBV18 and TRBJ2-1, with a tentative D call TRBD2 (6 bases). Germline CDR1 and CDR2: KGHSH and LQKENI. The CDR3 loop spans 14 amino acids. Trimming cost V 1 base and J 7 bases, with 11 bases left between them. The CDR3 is CASSPRDFKNEQFF. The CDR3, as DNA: TGTGCCAGCTCACCACGGGACTTTAAAAATGAGCAGTTCTTC.

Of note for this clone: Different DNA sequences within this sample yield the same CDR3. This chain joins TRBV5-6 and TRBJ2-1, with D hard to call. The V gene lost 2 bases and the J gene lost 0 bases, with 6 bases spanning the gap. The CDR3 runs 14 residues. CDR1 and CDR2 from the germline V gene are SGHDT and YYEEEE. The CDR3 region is CASSLRSSYNEQFF. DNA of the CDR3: TGTGCCAGCAGCTTAAGGAGCTCCTACAATGAGCAGTTCTTC.

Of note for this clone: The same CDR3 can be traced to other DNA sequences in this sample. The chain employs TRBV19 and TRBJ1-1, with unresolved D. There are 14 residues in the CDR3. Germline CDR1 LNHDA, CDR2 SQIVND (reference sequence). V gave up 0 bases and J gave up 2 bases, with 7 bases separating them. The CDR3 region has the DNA TGTGCCAGTAGTATAGATCGGGGAAACACTGAAGCTTTCTTT. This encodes CASSIDRGNTEAFF. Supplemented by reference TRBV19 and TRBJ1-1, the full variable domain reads DGGITQSPKYLFRKEGQNVTLSCEQNLNHDAMYWYRQDPGQGLRLIYYSQIVNDFQKGDIAEGYSVSREKKESFPLTVTSAQKNPTAFYLCASSIDRGNTEAFFGQGTRLTVV.